These 26 T cell receptor beta chains originate from one sample sequenced in a study of cytomegalovirus exposure and HLA in healthy donors. 60 Vbeta and 13 Jbeta primers were used in PCR. Repertoires were generated with immunoSEQ multiplex PCR, while TCRdb's copy carries only in-frame clones and drops some. Among some 150,000 clones listed, about 80% were seen once. Sequencing was carried out using PBMCs. Receptor source: a man aged 35-49 years in good health and CMV-seronegative.

The rearrangement links TRBV5-1 to TRBJ2-5; 10 nucleotides match TRBD2. CDR1 and CDR2 (germline): SGHRS, YFSETQ. J gave up 3 bases and V 0 bases, and 11 bases lay outside the gene matches. CDR3 length: 18 amino acids. The CDR3 sequence is CASSLARLAGTPKETQYF. CDR3 nucleotide sequence: TGCGCCAGCAGCTTGGCCAGACTAGCGGGCACCCCAAAAGAGACCCAGTACTTC. Full variable domain (rest looked up from reference TRBV5-1 and TRBJ2-5): KAGVTQTPRYLIKTRGQQVTLSCSPISGHRSVSWYQQTPGQGLQFLFEYFSETQRNKGNFPGRFSGRQFSNSRSEMNVSTLELGDSALYLCASSLARLAGTPKETQYFGPGTRLLVL.

This chain connects TRBV6-1 to TRBJ1-1; TRBD1 matches 7 bases. V lost 2 bases, J lost 0 bases, and 12 bases stayed unmatched. CDR1 is MNHNS and CDR2 is SASEGT in the germline V gene. The length of the CDR3 is 18 residues. The CDR3 bases are TGTGCCAGCAGTGAATACCCCTTTGAAGGGGGCTTGAACACTGAAGCTTTCTTT. Translating it yields CASSEYPFEGGLNTEAFF.

V is TRBV5-4 and J is TRBJ2-3; D might be TRBD1 (6 bases). Germline-derived CDR1 and CDR2 are SGHNT and YYREEE (reference sequence). The V and J ends lost 0 bases and 8 bases respectively, with 13 bases between them. CDR3 length equals 14 residues. The CDR3 here is CASSLGALDSTQYF. The DNA of the CDR3 is TGTGCCAGCAGCTTGGGGGCCCTGGACAGTACGCAGTATTTT.

V is TRBV6-5 and J is TRBJ2-7, with a tentative D call TRBD1 (6 bases). The CDR3 has 13 amino acids. The germline CDR1 and CDR2 sequences are MNHEY and SVGAGI. With 6 bases removed from V and 4 bases from J, the gap between germline ends came to 13 bases. The CDR3 DNA follows: TGTGCCAGCAGCAGGGGCATCGGATACGAGCAGTACTTC. Translation gives CASSRGIGYEQYF.

This sequence joins TRBV6-5 and TRBJ1-4, with D possibly being TRBD1 (6 bases). Trimming pared 4 bases from V and 7 bases from J, leaving 16 bases between. The CDR3 contains 15 residues. Germline V lookup: CDR1 MNHEY, CDR2 SVGAGI. CDR3 region: CASSSLGGRGEKLFF. Written as DNA, the CDR3 is TGTGCCAGCAGTTCGCTTGGGGGCCGGGGTGAAAAACTGTTTTTT.

The chain links TRBV9 to TRBJ2-1; 11 bases fit TRBD2. Germline V gives CDR1 SGDLS, CDR2 YYNGEE. The ends lost 3 bases at V and 8 bases at J; junction bases unmatched: 7. The CDR3 has 15 residues. The DNA of the CDR3 is TGTGCCAGCAGCGAACTAGCGGGAGTAGGAGATGAGCAGTTCTTC. It specifies CASSELAGVGDEQFF.

This clone is a singleton in its sample. The chain is built from TRBV5-1 and TRBJ2-7; 10 bases are shared with TRBD1. Losses at the gene ends were 3 bases for V and 2 bases for J; bases not matched to a gene: 11. The germline V gene has CDR1 SGHRS and CDR2 YFSETQ. This CDR3 spans 17 amino acids. The CDR3 is CASSSLRDRGITYEQYF. Written as DNA, the CDR3 is TGCGCCAGCAGCTCCCTACGGGACAGGGGAATCACCTACGAGCAGTACTTC.

The chain combines TRBV29-1 with TRBJ2-3, with D possibly TRBD1 on 5 matching bases. Trimming stripped 4 bases from V and 0 bases from J, with 11 bases between. The CDR3 sequence is 14 residues long. The germline V gene encodes CDR1 SQVTM and CDR2 ANQGSEA. In DNA form, the CDR3 reads TGCAGCGTTGTGACAGTAGCTAGCACAGATACGCAGTATTTT. Residues: CSVVTVASTDTQYF.

CDR3 region: CAISDGAPLEQYF. CDR3 DNA: TGTGCCATCAGTGACGGAGCGCCCCTCGAGCAGTACTTC. The chain employs TRBV10-3 and TRBJ2-7; D is undetermined. The CDR3 is made up of 13 amino acids. From germline, CDR1 is ENHRY and CDR2 SYGVKD. The V end was cut by 3 bases, the J end by 6 bases, with 12 bases between.

The chain links TRBV2 to TRBJ2-3; D might be TRBD1 (5 bases). V lost 6 bases to trimming and J lost 2 bases, with 12 bases between them. The germline V gene has CDR1 SNHLY and CDR2 FYNNEI. This CDR3 has 14 residues. The CDR3 DNA reads as TGTGCCAGCAGGGGGCCTCTGTCCACAGATACGCAGTATTTT. This encodes CASRGPLSTDTQYF.

The CDR3 DNA follows: TGTGCCAGCTCACCCATCTCCGGGACTAGCGCTTACAATGAGCAGTTCTTC. It specifies CASSPISGTSAYNEQFF. The chain joins TRBV18 to TRBJ2-1, with 10 bases aligning to TRBD2. The CDR3 runs to 17 residues. The germline gives CDR1 KGHSH, CDR2 LQKENI. Trimming cost V 3 bases and J 4 bases; bases outside gene matches: 9.

In the case of this clone: Other nucleotide sequences in the sample specify the same CDR3. V gene TRBV15 combines with J gene TRBJ2-7; TRBD1 matches 9 bases. The germline V gene encodes CDR1 LNHNV and CDR2 YYDKDF (reference sequence). This CDR3 contains 16 residues. V was pared by 0 bases and J by 7 bases, with 10 bases of the junction left unmatched. The CDR3 DNA reads TGTGCCACCAGCAGAGATCTCCCGGGACAGGGTGGTGAGCAGTACTTC. Translation: CATSRDLPGQGGEQYF.

This chain uses TRBV29-1 with TRBJ2-1; 8 bases match TRBD2. Germline V gene data show CDR1 as SQVTM and CDR2 as ANQGSEA. The J segment lost 4 bases and the V segment lost 0 bases, leaving 14 bases of the junction unmatched. The CDR3 has 18 residues. The CDR3 bases are TGCAGCGTTGAAGATAGGGAAAAGCGGGAGAGCATTTACAATGAGCAGTTCTTC. Its translation: CSVEDREKRESIYNEQFF.

This clone has more than one count but fewer than ten. J is TRBJ2-3 and V is TRBV2, with TRBD2 matching over 9 bases. This CDR3 comprises 15 residues. Germline values: CDR1 SNHLY, CDR2 FYNNEI. Unmatched junction bases numbered 8, after V lost 6 bases and J lost 4 bases. Here the CDR3 DNA reads TGTGCCAGCAGCAATAGCGGGAGAAGGGCAGATACGCAGTATTTT. It codes for CASSNSGRRADTQYF.

The chain uses TRBV19 and TRBJ2-5; the match to TRBD1 covers 7 bases. CDR1 and CDR2 (germline): LNHDA, SQIVND (reference sequence). V lost 6 bases to trimming and J lost 5 bases; unmatched junction nucleotides: 6. The CDR3 totals 13 residues. This CDR3 reads CASSPGQMETQYF. CDR3 coding DNA: TGTGCCAGTAGCCCGGGACAGATGGAGACCCAGTACTTC. Looking up the rest from reference TRBV19 and TRBJ2-5 gives the full variable domain: DGGITQSPKYLFRKEGQNVTLSCEQNLNHDAMYWYRQDPGQGLRLIYYSQIVNDFQKGDIAEGYSVSREKKESFPLTVTSAQKNPTAFYLCASSPGQMETQYFGPGTRLLVL.

The genes are TRBV7-2 and TRBJ1-6; TRBD1 agrees at 7 bases. Germline CDR1 reads SGHTA; CDR2 reads FQGNSA. CDR3 length equals 14 residues. V lost 5 bases and J lost 5; bases outside the gene matches: 3. Here the CDR3 DNA reads TGTGCCAGCAGCCGGGACAGTAATAATTCACCCCTCCACTTT. This translates into CASSRDSNNSPLHF.

This clone appeared a few times. This rearrangement joins TRBV5-6 to TRBJ2-7; tentative D call: TRBD2 (6 bases). Per the germline V gene, CDR1 is SGHDT and CDR2 is YYEEEE. The length of the CDR3 is 11 residues. Trimming shortened V by 7 bases and J by 1 base, and 6 bases separated the two germline ends. This CDR3 reads CASGGSYEQYF. The CDR3 bases are TGTGCCAGCGGGGGGTCCTACGAGCAGTACTTC.

The J gene is TRBJ2-3, the V gene TRBV5-4, with D possibly TRBD2 on 5 matching bases. Germline CDR1 reads SGHNT; CDR2 reads YYREEE (reference sequence). CDR3 length: 16 amino acids. The V end lost 4 bases, the J end lost 0 bases, and 15 bases lay between the germline ends. The CDR3 protein is CASSPGVGTSTDTQYF. CDR3 coding DNA: TGTGCCAGCAGCCCCGGGGTAGGCACCAGCACAGATACGCAGTATTTT.

The chain carries TRBV7-2 and TRBJ1-3; 7 nucleotides agree with TRBD1. Germline-derived CDR1 and CDR2 are SGHTA and FQGNSA. The ends lost 5 bases at V and 4 bases at J; junction bases unmatched: 5. The CDR3 is made up of 14 amino acids. CDR3 bases: TGTGCCAGCAGCGGCGGGACAGTAGGAAACACCATATATTTT. Translated: CASSGGTVGNTIYF. Supplemented by reference TRBV7-2 and TRBJ1-3, the full variable domain reads GAGVSQSPSNKVTEKGKDVELRCDPISGHTALYWYRQSLGQGLEFLIYFQGNSAPDKSGLPSDRFSAERTGGSVSTLTIQRTQQEDSAVYLCASSGGTVGNTIYFGEGSWLTVV.

V and J are TRBV9 and TRBJ2-2; a weak D match, TRBD1 (6 bases). V was pared by 0 bases and J by 6 bases, with 18 bases between. CDR1 is SGDLS, CDR2 YYNGEE, per germline. The CDR3 spans 17 residues. Here the CDR3 DNA reads TGTGCCAGCAGCGTAGGATTGACAGGCCTTTACTCCGGGGAGCTGTTTTTT. Protein product: CASSVGLTGLYSGELFF.

CDR3 residues: CASSDPGTSGWYQETQYF. The CDR3 DNA is TGTGCCAGCAGCGACCCAGGGACTAGCGGATGGTACCAAGAGACCCAGTACTTC. This rearrangement joins TRBV2 to TRBJ2-5; 11 bases line up with TRBD2. J lost 0 bases, V lost 6 bases, and 12 bases had no gene match. Germline lookup yields CDR1 SNHLY and CDR2 FYNNEI. The CDR3 covers 18 residues.

This sequence joins TRBV4-3 and TRBJ1-4; D perhaps matches TRBD1 (6 bases). V lost 1 base and J 8 bases, leaving 11 bases between the germline ends. The CDR3 loop spans 14 amino acids. Germline V lookup: CDR1 LGHNA, CDR2 YSLEER. This chain's CDR3 is CASSQGRQAEKLFF. The CDR3 DNA is TGCGCCAGCAGCCAAGGGAGACAGGCCGAAAAACTGTTTTTT.

The chain uses TRBV28 and TRBJ2-2, with TRBD1 as a possible D gene (5 bases). The germline V and J ends were trimmed by 5 bases and 1 base, with 14 bases remaining between them. Per the germline V gene, CDR1 is MDHEN and CDR2 is SYDVKM. This CDR3 region has 16 residues. The CDR3 DNA is TGTGCCAGCAGTCCCCGGGCCAGGGTGAACACCGGGGAGCTGTTTTTT. It yields the protein CASSPRARVNTGELFF.

The chain joins TRBV7-8 to TRBJ2-7, with 8 bases fitting TRBD1. The CDR3 loop spans 15 amino acids. V dropped 5 bases and J dropped 3; count of bases not matched to a gene: 9. From germline, CDR1 is SGHVS and CDR2 FQNEAQ. The DNA for the CDR3 is TGTGCCAGCAGCGATTCCGGGACAGGTATCTACGAGCAGTACTTC. Amino acids: CASSDSGTGIYEQYF.

This sequence joins TRBV6-1 and TRBJ2-7, with D tentatively TRBD1 (5 bases). Germline CDR1 is MNHNS and CDR2 is SASEGT. This CDR3 is built from 16 residues. The germline V and J ends were trimmed by 1 base and 7 bases, with 20 bases remaining between them. The CDR3 region is CASSEEAWTQIGEQYF. The CDR3 bases are TGTGCCAGCAGTGAAGAGGCCTGGACACAAATCGGGGAGCAGTACTTC.

The V call is TRBV10-3, the J call TRBJ1-3; D possibly corresponds to TRBD1 (6 bases). V lost 6 bases and J lost 1, with 10 bases in between. Germline V gives CDR1 ENHRY, CDR2 SYGVKD. The CDR3 runs to 14 residues. The CDR3 spells CAISLGTSGNTIYF. The CDR3 DNA reads as TGTGCCATCAGCCTCGGGACATCTGGAAACACCATATATTTT.